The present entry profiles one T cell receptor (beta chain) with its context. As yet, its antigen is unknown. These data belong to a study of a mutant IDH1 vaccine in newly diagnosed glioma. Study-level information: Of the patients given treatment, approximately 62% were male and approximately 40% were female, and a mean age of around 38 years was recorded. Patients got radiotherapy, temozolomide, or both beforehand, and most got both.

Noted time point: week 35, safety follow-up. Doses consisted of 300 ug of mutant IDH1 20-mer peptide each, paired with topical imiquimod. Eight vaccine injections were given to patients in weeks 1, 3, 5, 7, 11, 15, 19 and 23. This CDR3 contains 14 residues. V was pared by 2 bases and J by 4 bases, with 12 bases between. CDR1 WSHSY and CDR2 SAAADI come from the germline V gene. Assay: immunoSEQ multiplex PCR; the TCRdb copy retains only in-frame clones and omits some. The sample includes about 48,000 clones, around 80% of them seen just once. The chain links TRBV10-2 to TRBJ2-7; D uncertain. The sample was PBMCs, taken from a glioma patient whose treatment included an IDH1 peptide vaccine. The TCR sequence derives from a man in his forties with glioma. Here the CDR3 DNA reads TGCGCCAGCAGTGAGGGCGGCAGGCTGTACGAGCAGTACTTC. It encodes CASSEGGRLYEQYF.